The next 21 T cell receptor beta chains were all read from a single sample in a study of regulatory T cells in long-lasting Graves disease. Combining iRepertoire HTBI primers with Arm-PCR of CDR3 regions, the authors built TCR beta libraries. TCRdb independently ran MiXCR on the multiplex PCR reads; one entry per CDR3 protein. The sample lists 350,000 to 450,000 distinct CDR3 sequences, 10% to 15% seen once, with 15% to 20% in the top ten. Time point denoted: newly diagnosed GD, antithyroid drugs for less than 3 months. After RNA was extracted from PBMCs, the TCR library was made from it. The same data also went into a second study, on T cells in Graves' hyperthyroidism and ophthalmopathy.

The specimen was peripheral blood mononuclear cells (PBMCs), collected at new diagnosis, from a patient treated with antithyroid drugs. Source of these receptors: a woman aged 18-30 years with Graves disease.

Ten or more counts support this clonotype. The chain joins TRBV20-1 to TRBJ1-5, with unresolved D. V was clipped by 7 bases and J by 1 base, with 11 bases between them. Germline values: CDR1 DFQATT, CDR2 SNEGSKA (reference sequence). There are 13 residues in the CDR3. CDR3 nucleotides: TGCAGTGTACGACGGGAGAGCAATCAGCCCCAGCATTTT. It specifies CSVRRESNQPQHF.

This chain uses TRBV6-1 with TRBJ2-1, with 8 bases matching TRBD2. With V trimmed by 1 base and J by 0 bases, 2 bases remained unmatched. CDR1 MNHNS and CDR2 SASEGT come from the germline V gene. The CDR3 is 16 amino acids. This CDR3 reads CASSEGAGGSYNEQFF. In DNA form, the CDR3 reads TGTGCCAGCAGTGAAGGGGCGGGAGGCTCCTACAATGAGCAGTTCTTC.

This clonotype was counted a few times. In DNA form, the CDR3 reads TGCAGCGCCGCGACAGGGGGTAGGAACACTGAAGCTTTCTTT. Protein product: CSAATGGRNTEAFF. The chain carries TRBV29-1 and TRBJ1-1; 9 bases line up with TRBD1. V was pared by 7 bases and J by 1 base, with 7 bases of the junction left unmatched. Germline loops: CDR1 SQVTM, CDR2 ANQGSEA. The CDR3 is 14 amino acids.

This CDR3 reads CASSQLGHYSNEQFF. CDR3 coding DNA: TGTGCCAGCAGCCAACTGGGACATTACTCCAATGAGCAGTTCTTC. This chain connects TRBV14 to TRBJ2-1, with TRBD1 as a possible D gene (6 bases). The germline CDR1 and CDR2 sequences are SGHDN and FVKESK. The CDR3 consists of 15 residues. The V gene lost 2 bases and the J gene lost 6 bases, with 14 bases spanning the gap.

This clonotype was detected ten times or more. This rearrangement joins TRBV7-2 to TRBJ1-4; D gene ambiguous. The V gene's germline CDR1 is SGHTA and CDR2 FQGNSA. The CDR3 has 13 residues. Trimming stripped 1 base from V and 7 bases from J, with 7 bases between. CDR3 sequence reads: CASSLVSSEKLFF. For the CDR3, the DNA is TGTGCCAGCAGCTTAGTATCCTCTGAAAAACTGTTTTTT.

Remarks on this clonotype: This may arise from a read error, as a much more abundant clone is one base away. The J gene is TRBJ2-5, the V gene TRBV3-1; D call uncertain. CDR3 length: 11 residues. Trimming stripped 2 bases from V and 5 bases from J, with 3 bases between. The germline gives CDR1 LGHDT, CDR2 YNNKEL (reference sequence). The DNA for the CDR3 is TGTGCCAGCAGCCAAAGGGAGACCCAGTACTTC. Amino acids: CASSQRETQYF.

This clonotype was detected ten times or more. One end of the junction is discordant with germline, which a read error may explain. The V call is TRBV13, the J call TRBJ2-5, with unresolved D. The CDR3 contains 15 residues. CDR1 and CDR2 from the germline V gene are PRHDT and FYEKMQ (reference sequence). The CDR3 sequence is CASSLVGPSEETRYF. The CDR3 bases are TGTGCCAGCAGCTTAGTTGGACCGTCGGAAGAGACCCGGTACTTC.

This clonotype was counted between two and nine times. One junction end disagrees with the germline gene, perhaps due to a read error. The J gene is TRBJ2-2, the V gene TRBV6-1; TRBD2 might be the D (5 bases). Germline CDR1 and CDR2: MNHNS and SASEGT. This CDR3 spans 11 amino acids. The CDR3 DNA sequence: TGTGCCGCCCTTCCCCCCGGGGAGCTGTGTTTT. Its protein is CAALPPGELCF.

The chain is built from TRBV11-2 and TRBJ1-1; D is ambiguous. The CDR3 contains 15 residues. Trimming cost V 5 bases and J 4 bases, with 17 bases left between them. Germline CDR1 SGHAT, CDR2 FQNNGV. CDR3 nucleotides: TGTGCCAGCAGCCAACGACAAGGGATGGGCACTGAAGCTTTCTTT. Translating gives CASSQRQGMGTEAFF.

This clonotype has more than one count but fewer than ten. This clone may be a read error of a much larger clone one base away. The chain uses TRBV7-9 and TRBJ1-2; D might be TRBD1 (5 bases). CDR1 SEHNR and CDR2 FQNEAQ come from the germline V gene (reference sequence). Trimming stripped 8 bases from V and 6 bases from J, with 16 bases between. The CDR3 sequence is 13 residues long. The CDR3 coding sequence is TGTGCCAGCCGAATGGGGGGTGGGAATGGCTACACCTTC. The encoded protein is CASRMGGGNGYTF.

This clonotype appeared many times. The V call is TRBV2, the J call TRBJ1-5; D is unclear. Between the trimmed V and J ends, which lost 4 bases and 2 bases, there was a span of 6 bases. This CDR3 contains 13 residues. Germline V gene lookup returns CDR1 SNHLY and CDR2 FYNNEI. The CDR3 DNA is TGTGCCAGCAGTGGATCGGGCAATCAGCCCCAGCATTTT. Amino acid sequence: CASSGSGNQPQHF.

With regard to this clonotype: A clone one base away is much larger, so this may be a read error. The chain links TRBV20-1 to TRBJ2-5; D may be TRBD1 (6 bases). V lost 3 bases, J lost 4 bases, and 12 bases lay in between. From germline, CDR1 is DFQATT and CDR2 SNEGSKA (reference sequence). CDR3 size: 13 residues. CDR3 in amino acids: CSASRQERETQYF. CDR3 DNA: TGCAGTGCTAGCAGACAGGAACGAGAGACCCAGTACTTC.

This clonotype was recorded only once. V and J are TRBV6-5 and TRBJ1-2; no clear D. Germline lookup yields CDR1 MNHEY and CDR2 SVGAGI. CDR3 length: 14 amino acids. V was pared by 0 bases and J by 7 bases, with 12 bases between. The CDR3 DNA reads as TGTGCCAGCAGTTACTCGAGGACCCTCGGTGGCTACACCTTC. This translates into CASSYSRTLGGYTF.

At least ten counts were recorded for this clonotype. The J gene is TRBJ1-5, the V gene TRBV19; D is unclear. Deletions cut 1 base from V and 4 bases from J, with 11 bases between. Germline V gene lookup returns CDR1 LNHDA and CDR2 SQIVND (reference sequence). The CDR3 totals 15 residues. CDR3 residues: CASSIVAGGNQPQHF. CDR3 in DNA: TGTGCCAGTAGTATAGTGGCAGGAGGAAATCAGCCCCAGCATTTT.

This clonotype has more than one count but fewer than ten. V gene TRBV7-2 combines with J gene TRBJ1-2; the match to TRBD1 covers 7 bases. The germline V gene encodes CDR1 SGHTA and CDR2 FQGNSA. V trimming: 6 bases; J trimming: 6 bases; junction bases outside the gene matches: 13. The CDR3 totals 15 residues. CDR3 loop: CASRKFKGALDGYTF. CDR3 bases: TGTGCCAGCAGGAAATTTAAGGGGGCTCTAGATGGCTACACCTTC.

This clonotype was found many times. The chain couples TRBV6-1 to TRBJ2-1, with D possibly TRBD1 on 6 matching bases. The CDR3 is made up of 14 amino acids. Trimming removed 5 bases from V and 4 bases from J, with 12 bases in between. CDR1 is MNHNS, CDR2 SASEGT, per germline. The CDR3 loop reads CASSIQGTYNEQFF. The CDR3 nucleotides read TGTGCCAGCAGTATACAGGGAACTTACAATGAGCAGTTCTTC.

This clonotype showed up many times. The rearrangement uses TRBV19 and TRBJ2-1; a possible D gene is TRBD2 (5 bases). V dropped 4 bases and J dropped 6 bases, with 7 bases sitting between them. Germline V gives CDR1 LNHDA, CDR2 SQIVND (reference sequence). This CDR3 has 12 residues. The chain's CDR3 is CASSTGFNEQFF. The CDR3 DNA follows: TGTGCCAGTAGTACGGGATTCAATGAGCAGTTCTTC.

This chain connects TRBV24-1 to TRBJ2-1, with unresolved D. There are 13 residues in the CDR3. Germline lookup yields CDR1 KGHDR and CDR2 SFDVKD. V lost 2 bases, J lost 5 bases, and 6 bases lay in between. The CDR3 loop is CATSDWVNNEQFF. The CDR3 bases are TGTGCCACCAGTGATTGGGTCAACAATGAGCAGTTCTTC.

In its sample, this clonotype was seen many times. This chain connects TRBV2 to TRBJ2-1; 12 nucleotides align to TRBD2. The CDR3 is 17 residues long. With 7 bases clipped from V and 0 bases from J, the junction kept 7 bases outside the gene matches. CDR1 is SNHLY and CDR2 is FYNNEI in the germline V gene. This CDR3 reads CASTRLAGASSYNEQFF. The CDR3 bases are TGTGCCAGCACGAGACTAGCGGGGGCGAGCTCCTACAATGAGCAGTTCTTC.

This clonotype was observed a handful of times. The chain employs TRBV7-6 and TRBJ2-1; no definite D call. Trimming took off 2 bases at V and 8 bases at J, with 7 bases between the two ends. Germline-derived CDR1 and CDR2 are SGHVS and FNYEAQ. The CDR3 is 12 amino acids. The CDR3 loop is CASSLMPYEQFF. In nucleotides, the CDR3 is TGTGCCAGCAGCTTAATGCCCTATGAGCAGTTCTTC.

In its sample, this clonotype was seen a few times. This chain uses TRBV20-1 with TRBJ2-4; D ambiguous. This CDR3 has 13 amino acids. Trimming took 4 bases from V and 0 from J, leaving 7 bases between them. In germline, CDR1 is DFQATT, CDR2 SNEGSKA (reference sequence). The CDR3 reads CSAISGAKNIQYF. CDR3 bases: TGCAGTGCTATCTCCGGAGCCAAAAACATTCAGTACTTC.